This TCR beta chain was sequenced for a study of shared clonotypes between healthy human individuals. Germline V lookup: CDR1 MNHNS, CDR2 SASEGT. Losses at the gene ends were 4 bases for V and 8 bases for J; bases not matched to a gene: 10. This CDR3 is built from 15 residues. Each subset's genomic DNA was split evenly across several immunoSEQ plates. Sequenced by immunoSEQ multiplex PCR; TCRdb stores in-frame clones only, minus some. The table includes around 2.5 million clones, 80% to 95% detected once. This sequence was found in a man aged 18 to 29 in good health. Some clones in this sample may be carry-over from other donors' samples. The sample consisted of naive CD4+ T cells from PBMCs. Subset denoted: CD45RA+ positively selected. This chain links TRBV6-1 with TRBJ1-4, with 7 bases lining up with TRBD1. CDR3 DNA sequence: TGTGCCAGCAGTGTACCGCAGGGGGGAGGAGAAAAACTGTTTTTT. Its translation is CASSVPQGGGEKLFF.